The rows below give T cell receptor beta chains drawn from one sample of a study of cytomegalovirus exposure and HLA in healthy donors. Method: immunoSEQ multiplex PCR; TCRdb's copy keeps in-frame clones and lacks some. The table lists approximately 150,000 clones, about 80% of them singletons. Sequencing input: PBMCs. These receptors were taken from a man between 18 and 29 years old in good health and CMV-seropositive. The CDR3 runs from the conserved cysteine through the conserved F or W. D genes are given only for firm matches. The listing skips clone size in some rows; elsewhere it reads once, few, many or a size class.

>TRBJ2-5|TRBD1|TRBV4-1|NA
TGCGCCAGCAGCCACCGGGACAGGGTGGCAGAGACCCAGTACTTC
CASSHRDRVAETQYF
>TRBJ2-7|TRBD2|TRBV6-1|NA
TGTGCCAGCAGTGCCTCTGCATGGGGGGGGAACTCCTACGAGCAGTACTTC
CASSASAWGGNSYEQYF
>TRBJ2-7|NA|TRBV2|NA
TGTGCCAGCAAGGTTAACAGGCGAGCCTACGAGCAGTACTTC
CASKVNRRAYEQYF
>TRBJ1-5|NA|TRBV11-2|NA
TGTGCCAGCAGCTCCAGACTCAATCAGCCCCAGCATTTT
CASSSRLNQPQHF
>TRBJ1-4|TRBD1|TRBV2|NA
TGTGCCAGCAGGGTCCCCGGACAGGAGAAAGAGGAACTGTTTTTT
CASRVPGQEKEELFF
>TRBJ2-3|TRBD1|TRBV30|NA
TGTGCCTGGACAGGGGGTACAGATACGCAGTATTTT
CAWTGGTDTQYF
>TRBJ1-3|TRBD1|TRBV2|once
TGTGCCACCGGGACAGGGCGCTCTGGAAACACCATATATTTT
CATGTGRSGNTIYF
>TRBJ2-7|TRBD2|TRBV6-1|NA
TGTGCCAGCAGTTTGACTAGCGGGAGTCACGAGCAGTACTTC
CASSLTSGSHEQYF
>TRBJ2-1|TRBD2|TRBV10-2|NA
TGCGCCAGCAGACTAGCGGGGGGACCCAACAATGAGCAGTTCTTC
CASRLAGGPNNEQFF
>TRBJ1-2|TRBD1|TRBV5-4|NA
TGTGCCAGCAGCTCCGGACAGGGTTTAAACTATGGCTACACCTTC
CASSSGQGLNYGYTF
>TRBJ2-7|NA|TRBV27|NA
TGTGCCAGCAGTTTTGAGGGAAATGACGAGCAGTACTTC
CASSFEGNDEQYF
>TRBJ1-5|NA|TRBV6-1|NA
TGTGCCAGCAGTGACCGGACGGACTACAATCAGCCCCAGCATTTT
CASSDRTDYNQPQHF
>TRBJ1-2|NA|TRBV5-1|medium-sized
TGCGCCAGCAGCTCGGAGGGGGGGAACTATGGCTACACCTTC
CASSSEGGNYGYTF
>TRBJ2-1|NA|TRBV6-1|NA
TGTGCCAGCAGTGAATCCATACTAGAAGCTGAGCAGTTCTTC
CASSESILEAEQFF
>TRBJ1-4|NA|TRBV4-1|few
TGCGCCAGCAGCCAAGATCCGTATTACGGGAGTAATGAAAAACTGTTTTTT
CASSQDPYYGSNEKLFF
>TRBJ2-2|TRBD2|TRBV7-8|NA
TGTGCCAGCAAGCGGGAGGGGATCGGGGAGCTGTTTTTT
CASKREGIGELFF
>TRBJ1-1|NA|TRBV19|NA
TGTGCCAGTAGTATTAGTGTCCTAGCGAACACTGAAGCTTTCTTT
CASSISVLANTEAFF
>TRBJ1-6|TRBD1|TRBV6-5|NA
TGTGCCAGCAGAACCGGGACAGGGAATTCACCCCTCCACTTT
CASRTGTGNSPLHF
>TRBJ1-1|NA|TRBV6-5|NA
TGTGCCAGCAGTTCCCCGATCCGGGAATGGGCTTTCTTT
CASSSPIREWAFF
>TRBJ1-1|NA|TRBV5-8|NA
TGTGCCAGCACCAAAGCCATGAACACTGAAGCTTTCTTT
CASTKAMNTEAFF
>TRBJ2-6|NA|TRBV7-2|NA
TGTGCCAGCAGCTTAGCGACTCCTGGGGCCAACGTCCTGACTTTC
CASSLATPGANVLTF
>TRBJ2-7|TRBD1|TRBV11-3|NA
TGTGCCAGCAGCTGGAGGGACAGGGTCCCATACGAGCAGTACTTC
CASSWRDRVPYEQYF
>TRBJ2-1|TRBD1|TRBV30|NA
TGTGCCTGGAACCGGGACAGAGGTAACAATGAGCAGTTCTTC
CAWNRDRGNNEQFF
>TRBJ2-2|TRBD1|TRBV5-1|once
TGCGCCAGCAGCCCCAACCCCGGGACAGGGGGCTTCGGGGAGCTGTTTTTT
CASSPNPGTGGFGELFF
>TRBJ2-5|NA|TRBV19|NA
TGTGCCAGTAGTCCCCGGACGCTGCAGGGGAGCCAAGAGACCCAGTACTTC
CASSPRTLQGSQETQYF
>TRBJ2-2|NA|TRBV6-1|NA
TGTGCCAGCAGTGTCCGGGAGACCACCGGGGAGCTGTTTTTT
CASSVRETTGELFF
>TRBJ1-5|NA|TRBV6-1|NA
TGTGCCAGCATTGAGCTAGGACTAGTAATAGGGCAGCCCCAGCATTTT
CASIELGLVIGQPQHF
>TRBJ2-2|TRBD2|TRBV4-1|NA
TGCGCCAGCAGCCAAGATTTTTCGGGACTACCCGGGGAGCTGTTTTTT
CASSQDFSGLPGELFF
>TRBJ1-1|NA|TRBV5-6|NA
TGTGCCAGCAGCCCCCCGGGGGGCTTCGATGAAGCTTTCTTT
CASSPPGGFDEAFF
>TRBJ2-1|TRBD2|TRBV10-2|NA
TGCGCCAGCAGTGAGCCCCCCCTGAGCGGGGCCTACAATGAGCAGTTCTTC
CASSEPPLSGAYNEQFF
>TRBJ1-4|NA|TRBV6-5|NA
TGTGCCAGCAGTTACTCGGTAGAGGTACGAGAAAAACTGTTTTTT
CASSYSVEVREKLFF
>TRBJ2-7|TRBD1|TRBV4-1|once
TGCGCCAGCAGCCAAGAATTCGGGACAGGGTCTGACGAGCAGTACTTC
CASSQEFGTGSDEQYF
>TRBJ2-5|TRBD1|TRBV5-1|NA
TGCGCCAGCAGCTTGAGAGTATACAGGGGGCGAGGAGAGACCCAGTACTTC
CASSLRVYRGRGETQYF
>TRBJ2-1|NA|TRBV15|NA
TGTGCCACCAACCGGGACAATGAGCAGTTCTTC
CATNRDNEQFF
>TRBJ1-1|NA|TRBV2|NA
NA
CASSTSPTNTEAFF
>TRBJ2-2|TRBD2|TRBV30|NA
TGTGCCTGGAGTGAGGCTAGCGGGAGGACCGGGGAGCTGTTTTTT
CAWSEASGRTGELFF
>TRBJ1-3|NA|TRBV4-2|few
TGTGCCAGCAGCCAAGGGGGTTCCGGGACTGGAAACACCATATATTTT
CASSQGGSGTGNTIYF
>TRBJ1-1|TRBD1|TRBV5-1|NA
TGCGCCAGCAGCCTCCGACAGGGGAGTGTGACTGAAGCTTTCTTT
CASSLRQGSVTEAFF
>TRBJ2-7|NA|TRBV6-6|NA
TGTGCCAGCAGTCGTCTTCCGGGGACCTACGAGCAGTACTTC
CASSRLPGTYEQYF
>TRBJ1-4|NA|TRBV7-9|NA
TGTGCCAGCAGCGCCGCATGGGGGGGGCGTGAAAAACTGTTTTTT
CASSAAWGGREKLFF